Below, one T cell receptor beta chain is given with its context. It lacks a known antigen. Base-call qualities are not available, and no considerably larger clone is one nucleotide away. Participants in the prospective study were aged about 18 to 95 years, lived in 24 United States geographic areas, and enrolled through a virtual design. In the prospective study, participants were assigned to cohorts based on the clinical history participants reported in a screening survey and a study questionnaire. Exposed participants were defined as having been in contact with someone with a PCR-confirmed or clinician-diagnosed COVID-19 case within 2 weeks of study entry. In the prospective study, whole blood, serum and a nasopharyngeal or oropharyngeal swab were collected from each participant by mobile phlebotomists. Prospective study participants could optionally give additional blood draws and questionnaires over a roughly 2-month period. Before DNA extraction, blood samples from the prospective study were shipped at room temperature or frozen.

This record comes from a study of blood T cell repertoires in COVID-19 (dated by TCRdb to the early 2020s). A note on the overall study: Samples from collaborators originated in the United States, Italy and Spain and spanned both the acute and convalescent phases of COVID-19. A freely available public database, intended as a resource for researchers studying the immune response to SARS-CoV-2, is where the repertoires were released. Samples came from the ongoing ImmuneRACE study (first 160 participants) plus 1,254 subjects from 6 global collaborators. The dataset comprised deeply sampled blood TCRbeta repertoires from subjects exposed to, actively infected with, or recovered from COVID-19. Nearly every sample came with metadata listing a de-identified subject ID, COVID-19 status, age in years and sex. The material from the prospective study consisted of cDNA or gDNA derived from T cells, B-cell-depleted T cells, or PBMCs. Where available, HLA class I and class II types were obtained from metadata supplied by the sample provider rather than from assay-based typing.

V and J lose 6 bases and 1 base, and a span of 11 bases separates them. The germline V gene sets CDR1 to SQVTM and CDR2 to ANQGSEA. Reading from cysteine to phenylalanine, the CDR3 counts 13 amino acids. Only CDR3 DNA is held: 39 bases, read in frame from base 1. TCRbeta CDR3 regions were amplified from genomic DNA by means of the immunoSEQ Assay, a bias-controlled multiplex PCR. The study's own analysis went as follows. The number of nucleated cells in each sample was estimated by amplification of reference gene primers within the assay. To quantify the absolute abundance of each unique TCRbeta CDR3 rearrangement, sequence reads were collapsed and filtered. For each sample, productive Simpson clonality was calculated as the square root of Simpson's diversity index over productive rearrangements. TCRdb limited this immuneACCESS table to in-frame rearrangements with V and J called. A share of clones is missing; checked studies link under half to unresolved V genes, and the rest is unexplained. The DNA was the basis for D and trimming; V, J and clone size are from that table. The sample records about 270,000 clones, less than 95% of which are singletons. Of the sample, approximately 2.7% is held by the ten largest clones.

What the work shows at the level of the full study, not this receptor alone: The amount of clinical and demographic metadata varied by source and participant and was provided uncurated.

The chain uses TRBV29-1 and TRBJ2-3; tentative D gene TRBD1, with 5 bases matching. The origin of this receptor is a man aged 40-55 years who had been exposed to COVID-19. Sequenced material: PBMCs or T cells enriched from blood (not recorded which). CDR3 sequence: CSVAKQGTDTQYF. In nucleotides, the sequence is TGCAGCGTGGCCAAACAGGGCACAGATACGCAGTATTTT.